The rows below give T cell receptor beta chains drawn from one sample of a study of cytomegalovirus exposure and HLA in healthy donors. Assay: immunoSEQ multiplex PCR; the TCRdb copy retains only in-frame clones and omits some. Its clone listing holds 150,000 to 200,000 clones. Material: PBMCs. The receptors stem from a young man in good health and CMV-seronegative. Each CDR3 is given with its conserved first and last residue. Each record gives: D gene, J gene, V gene, CDR3 DNA, CDR3 protein. A D gene is named only where the DNA matches it firmly.

.,TRBJ1-1,TRBV29-1,TGCAGCGCCCCAGGGCAGAGCAAACAGGGCGGGAACACTGAAGCTTTCTTT,CSAPGQSKQGGNTEAFF
.,TRBJ1-1,TRBV4-1,TGCGCCAGCAGCCAAGAAGACAGCCAGTGGGCTGAAGCTTTCTTT,CASSQEDSQWAEAFF
.,TRBJ1-3,TRBV5-6,TGTGCCAGCAGCTTGTGGCCAAGAGGAAACACCATATATTTT,CASSLWPRGNTIYF
.,TRBJ1-6,TRBV30,TGTGCCTGCCTGGCAGGGTGGACGAATTCACCCCTCCACTTT,CACLAGWTNSPLHF
TRBD2,TRBJ2-5,TRBV2,TGTGCCAGCGGCAGAGCGGGGGGAAGATTGGAGACCCAGTACTTC,CASGRAGGRLETQYF
.,TRBJ1-5,TRBV27,TGTGCCAGCAGTGTCCTATTCGAGCAGCCCCAGCATTTT,CASSVLFEQPQHF
.,TRBJ2-7,TRBV27,TGTGCCAGCAGTTTATGGGGCAGGGGTTATAACGAGCAGTACTTC,CASSLWGRGYNEQYF
TRBD2,TRBJ2-3,TRBV10-3,TGTGCCATCAGGGGACTAGCGGACACAGATACGCAGTATTTT,CAIRGLADTDTQYF
.,TRBJ1-1,TRBV19,TGTGCCAGTACCTTACAGGGTCTGAACACTGAAGCTTTCTTT,CASTLQGLNTEAFF
.,TRBJ1-4,TRBV25-1,TGTGCCAGCAGTGAATTGGCAGGGGAGGGAGAAAAACTGTTTTTT,CASSELAGEGEKLFF
.,TRBJ2-7,TRBV2,TGTGCCTGGGGCAGTGACGACTACGAGCAGTACTTC,CAWGSDDYEQYF
.,TRBJ1-5,TRBV7-3,TGTGCCAGCAGCTCCGGTTACGGAGCGAAGGCAAGCAATCAGCCCCAGCATTTT,CASSSGYGAKASNQPQHF
.,TRBJ1-2,TRBV29-1,TGCAGCGTTAGAGACGGGAACTATGGCTACACCTTC,CSVRDGNYGYTF
TRBD1,TRBJ2-7,TRBV5-5,TGTGCCAGCAGCCTCGGGACAGGGGGGTTACGCGAGCAGTACTTC,CASSLGTGGLREQYF
TRBD1,TRBJ1-2,TRBV11-2,TGTGCCAGCAGCTTTCAGGGGGCAGGGTATGGCTACACCTTC,CASSFQGAGYGYTF
.,TRBJ1-5,TRBV19,TGTGCCAGTAGTCTAAGGGCCGGGAATAGCAATCAGCCCCAGCATTTT,CASSLRAGNSNQPQHF
.,TRBJ1-5,TRBV28,TGTGCCAGTACGACACGTAGCAATCAGCCCCAGCATTTT,CASTTRSNQPQHF
.,TRBJ1-1,TRBV4-2,TGTGCCAGCAGTAGGAAGAGAATACAGGGATGGAACACTGAAGCTTTCTTT,CASSRKRIQGWNTEAFF
.,TRBJ2-1,TRBV13,TGTGCCAGCAGCTATCGGGGGGCAATTTCCTACAATGAGCAGTTCTTC,CASSYRGAISYNEQFF
TRBD2,TRBJ2-1,TRBV11-3,TGTGCCAGCAGCTCGGTCAGACTAGCGGAAAATGAGCAGTTCTTC,CASSSVRLAENEQFF
.,TRBJ2-7,TRBV20-1,TGCAGTGCTCCCCTTCGGGTCGAGCAGTACTTC,CSAPLRVEQYF
.,TRBJ1-1,TRBV4-2,TGTGCCAGCAGCAACGGACAGCTGAACACTGAAGCTTTCTTT,CASSNGQLNTEAFF
TRBD1,TRBJ2-1,TRBV20-1,TGCAGTGCCCCGACAGGGTTGGGGCAGTTCTTC,CSAPTGLGQFF
TRBD1,TRBJ1-1,TRBV6-1,TGTGCCAGCAGTGAGAAGGGATTACAGGGGAGGAACACTGAAGCTTTCTTT,CASSEKGLQGRNTEAFF
TRBD2,TRBJ2-5,TRBV30,TGTGCCTGGAGTGCCGGCCTAAGGGGAGGGGAGACCCAGTACTTC,CAWSAGLRGGETQYF
TRBD2,TRBJ2-5,TRBV7-9,TGTGCCAGCAGCTTAGTCAGGGACTATCAAGAGACCCAGTACTTC,CASSLVRDYQETQYF
TRBD1,TRBJ1-5,TRBV19,TGTGCCAGTAGTCTGGGGACAGGGGTTCAGCCCCAGCATTTT,CASSLGTGVQPQHF
TRBD2,TRBJ2-1,TRBV5-4,TGTGCCAGCAGAAGTAGCGGGGGGATTTCCTACAATGAGCAGTTCTTC,CASRSSGGISYNEQFF
TRBD1,TRBJ1-1,TRBV7-9,TGTGCCAGCAGCCCCGGACAGGAGAGTGAAGCTTTCTTT,CASSPGQESEAFF
TRBD1,TRBJ2-7,TRBV10-1,TGCGCCAGCAGCCGGGACAGGAATTACGAGCAGTACTTC,CASSRDRNYEQYF
TRBD1,TRBJ1-3,TRBV19,TGTGCCAGTACCATCGGGACAGGGGTCGGAAACACCATATATTTT,CASTIGTGVGNTIYF
TRBD1,TRBJ2-2,TRBV28,TGTGCCAGCAGTTTGGGCGGGACAGGAGATAGCGGGGAGCTGTTTTTT,CASSLGGTGDSGELFF
.,TRBJ1-6,TRBV6-6,TGTGCCAGCAGTTACGTGGACAGAGGGAATTCACCCCTCCACTTT,CASSYVDRGNSPLHF
TRBD1,TRBJ2-2,TRBV10-3,TGTGCCATTGGGCGGGGGACAGGGCCCACCGGGGAGCTGTTTTTT,CAIGRGTGPTGELFF
.,TRBJ1-5,TRBV4-2,TGTGCCAGCAGCCAAGATATGTTCCAGGGGCAGTTTACTAATCAGCCCCAGCATTTT,CASSQDMFQGQFTNQPQHF
.,TRBJ1-1,TRBV19,TGTGCCAGTAGTATTAGTGGAGAGGCCTACACTGAAGCTTTCTTT,CASSISGEAYTEAFF
TRBD1,TRBJ1-2,TRBV7-9,TGTGCCAGCAGCTCCGGACCGGGACAGGGACTCTATGGCTACACCTTC,CASSSGPGQGLYGYTF
.,TRBJ2-1,TRBV19,TGTGCCAGTAGTATTGTCCGGGGGCCAGGGGAGGGTGAGCAGTTCTTC,CASSIVRGPGEGEQFF
.,TRBJ1-1,TRBV9,TGTGCCAGCAGCGGGTCCCCGACAGGTAACACTGAAGCTTTCTTT,CASSGSPTGNTEAFF
TRBD1,TRBJ1-2,TRBV30,TGTGCCTGGAGTTCTAAGGCGGGACAGGGAGGCACCTTC,CAWSSKAGQGGTF
.,TRBJ2-3,TRBV15,TGTGCCACCAGCGAACAAGATACGCAGTATTTT,CATSEQDTQYF
.,TRBJ1-2,TRBV27,TGTGCCAGCAGTTTATCGTTTCAGGGGAACTATGGCTACACCTTC,CASSLSFQGNYGYTF
TRBD2,TRBJ2-1,TRBV15,TGTGCCACCAGCAGAGGGACTAGCTCCTACAATGAGCAGTTCTTC,CATSRGTSSYNEQFF
.,TRBJ1-2,TRBV19,TGTGCCAGCAATCCCGGACACCGCTATGGCTACACCTTC,CASNPGHRYGYTF
.,TRBJ1-3,TRBV30,TGTGCCTGGGCCATTGGGGGGAACACCATATATTTT,CAWAIGGNTIYF
.,TRBJ2-1,TRBV11-1,TGTGCCAGCCTCAGGGGAAGTTCCTACAATGAGCAGTTCTTC,CASLRGSSYNEQFF
.,TRBJ1-2,TRBV6-6,TGTGCCAGCAGGGGGGGTGGTGGCTACACCTTC,CASRGGGGYTF
TRBD1,TRBJ2-7,TRBV7-9,TGTGCCAGCAGTCGTAACAGGGGCGAGCAGTACTTC,CASSRNRGEQYF
.,TRBJ2-1,TRBV5-8,TGTGCCAGCAGCTTGGGGGCGACCTACAGTAGGGGGTACAATGAGCAGTTCTTC,CASSLGATYSRGYNEQFF
TRBD1,TRBJ2-3,TRBV5-8,TGTGCCAGCAGCAGACGGACAGGTGATAAAGATACGCAGTATTTT,CASSRRTGDKDTQYF
TRBD1,TRBJ2-7,TRBV11-3,TGTGCCAGCAGCCCCTTTTCCGGGACAGGGGGCCTGAACGAGCAGTACTTC,CASSPFSGTGGLNEQYF
TRBD1,TRBJ2-7,TRBV5-1,TGCGCCAGCAGCTTTGGGACAGGGGTATCCTACGAGCAGTACTTC,CASSFGTGVSYEQYF
.,TRBJ2-1,TRBV4-1,TGCGCCAGCAGCCAATTCCCGCAGGGGGGTCGGTACAATGAGCAGTTCTTC,CASSQFPQGGRYNEQFF
.,TRBJ1-2,TRBV11-3,TGTGCCAGCAGCTTAGGTGAACACCTTAACTATGGCTACACCTTC,CASSLGEHLNYGYTF
TRBD1,TRBJ1-6,TRBV2,TGTGCCAGCAGTGTGACAGGGTTTAATTCACCCCTCCACTTT,CASSVTGFNSPLHF
.,TRBJ2-5,TRBV7-3,TGTGCCAGCAGCTTAACGGCGTCGGCAGCCCAGGGGACCCAGTACTTC,CASSLTASAAQGTQYF
.,TRBJ1-4,TRBV5-8,TGTGCCAGCAGCCACGGGAGGTTCGGTGAAAAACTGTTTTTT,CASSHGRFGEKLFF
TRBD1,TRBJ1-6,TRBV30,TGTGCCTGGCTGACAGGGATAATGGATTCACCCCTCCACTTT,CAWLTGIMDSPLHF
TRBD1,TRBJ2-7,TRBV13,TGTGCCAGCAGAGGGACAGCGATGACCTACGAGCAGTACTTC,CASRGTAMTYEQYF